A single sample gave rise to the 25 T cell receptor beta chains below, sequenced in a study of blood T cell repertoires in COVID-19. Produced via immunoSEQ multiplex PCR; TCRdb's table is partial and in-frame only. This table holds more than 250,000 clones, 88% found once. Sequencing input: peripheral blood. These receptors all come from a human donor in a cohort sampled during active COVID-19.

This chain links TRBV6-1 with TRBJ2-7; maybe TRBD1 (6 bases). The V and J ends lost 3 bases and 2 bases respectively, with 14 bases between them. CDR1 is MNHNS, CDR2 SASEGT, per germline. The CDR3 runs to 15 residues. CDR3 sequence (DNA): TGTGCCAGCAGTGAGGTGCGGTACAGGGCCTACGAGCAGTACTTC. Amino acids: CASSEVRYRAYEQYF.

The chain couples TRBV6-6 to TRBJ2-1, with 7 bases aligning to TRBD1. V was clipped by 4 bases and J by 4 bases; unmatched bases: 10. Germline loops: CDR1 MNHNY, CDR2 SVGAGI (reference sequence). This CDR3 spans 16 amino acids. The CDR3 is CASSSKGTALYNEQFF. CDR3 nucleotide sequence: TGTGCCAGCAGTTCAAAAGGGACAGCTCTTTACAATGAGCAGTTCTTC.

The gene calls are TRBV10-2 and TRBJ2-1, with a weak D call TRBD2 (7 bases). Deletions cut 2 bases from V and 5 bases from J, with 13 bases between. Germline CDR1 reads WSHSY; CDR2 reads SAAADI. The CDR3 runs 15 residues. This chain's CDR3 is CASSESGGANNEQFF. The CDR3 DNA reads TGCGCCAGCAGTGAGAGTGGGGGGGCAAACAATGAGCAGTTCTTC.

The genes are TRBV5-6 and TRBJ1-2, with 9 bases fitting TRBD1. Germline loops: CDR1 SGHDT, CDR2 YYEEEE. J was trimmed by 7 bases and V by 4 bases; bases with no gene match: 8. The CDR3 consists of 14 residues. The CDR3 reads CASSRDRGVGGYTF. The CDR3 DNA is TGTGCCAGCAGCCGAGACAGGGGGGTAGGTGGCTACACCTTC. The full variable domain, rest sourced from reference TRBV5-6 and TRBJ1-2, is DAGVTQSPTHLIKTRGQQVTLRCSPKSGHDTVSWYQQALGQGPQFIFQYYEEEERQRGNFPDRFSGHQFPNYSSELNVNALLLGDSALYLCASSRDRGVGGYTFGSGTRLTVV.

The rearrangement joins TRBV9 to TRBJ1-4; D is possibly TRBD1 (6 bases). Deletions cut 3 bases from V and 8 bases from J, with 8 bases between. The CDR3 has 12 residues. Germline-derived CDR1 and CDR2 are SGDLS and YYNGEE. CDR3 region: CASSDRDEKLFF. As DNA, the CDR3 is TGTGCCAGCAGCGACAGGGACGAAAAACTGTTTTTT. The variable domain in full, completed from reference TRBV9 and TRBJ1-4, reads DSGVTQTPKHLITATGQRVTLRCSPRSGDLSVYWYQQSLDQGLQFLIQYYNGEERAKGNILERFSAQQFPDLHSELNLSSLELGDSALYFCASSDRDEKLFFGSGTQLSVL.

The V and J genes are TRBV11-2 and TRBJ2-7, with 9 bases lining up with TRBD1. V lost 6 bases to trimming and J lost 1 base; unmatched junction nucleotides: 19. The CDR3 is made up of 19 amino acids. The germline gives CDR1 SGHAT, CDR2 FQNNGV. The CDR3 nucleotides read TGTGCCAGCAGGGGGAATTTTGACTCTGACAGGGGGTATTCCTACGAGCAGTACTTC. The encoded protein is CASRGNFDSDRGYSYEQYF.

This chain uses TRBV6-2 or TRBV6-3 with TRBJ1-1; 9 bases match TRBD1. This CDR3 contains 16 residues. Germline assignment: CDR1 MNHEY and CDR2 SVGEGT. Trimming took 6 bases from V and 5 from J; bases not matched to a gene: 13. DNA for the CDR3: TGTGCCAGCAGCCCTAGGAGAGGACAGGGGATGACTGAAGCTTTCTTT. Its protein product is CASSPRRGQGMTEAFF.

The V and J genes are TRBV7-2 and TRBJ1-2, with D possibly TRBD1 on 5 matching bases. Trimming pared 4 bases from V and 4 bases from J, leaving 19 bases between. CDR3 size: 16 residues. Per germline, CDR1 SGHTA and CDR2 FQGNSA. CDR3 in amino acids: CASSSMSPRETYGYTF. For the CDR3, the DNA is TGTGCCAGCAGCTCCATGTCGCCCAGGGAAACCTATGGCTACACCTTC.

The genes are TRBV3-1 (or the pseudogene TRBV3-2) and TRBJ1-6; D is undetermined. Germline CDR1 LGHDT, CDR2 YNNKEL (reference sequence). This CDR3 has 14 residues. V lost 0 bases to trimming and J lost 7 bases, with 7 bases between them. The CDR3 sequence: CASSQDAGNSPLHF. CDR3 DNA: TGTGCCAGCAGCCAAGACGCGGGGAATTCACCCCTCCACTTT.

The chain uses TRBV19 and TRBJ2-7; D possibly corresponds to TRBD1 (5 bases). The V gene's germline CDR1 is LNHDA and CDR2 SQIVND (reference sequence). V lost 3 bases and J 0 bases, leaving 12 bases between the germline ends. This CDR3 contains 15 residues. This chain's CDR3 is CASSIKVDSSYEQYF. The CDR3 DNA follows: TGTGCCAGTAGTATTAAAGTAGACAGCTCCTACGAGCAGTACTTC. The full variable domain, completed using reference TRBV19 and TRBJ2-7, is DGGITQSPKYLFRKEGQNVTLSCEQNLNHDAMYWYRQDPGQGLRLIYYSQIVNDFQKGDIAEGYSVSREKKESFPLTVTSAQKNPTAFYLCASSIKVDSSYEQYFGPGTRLTVT.

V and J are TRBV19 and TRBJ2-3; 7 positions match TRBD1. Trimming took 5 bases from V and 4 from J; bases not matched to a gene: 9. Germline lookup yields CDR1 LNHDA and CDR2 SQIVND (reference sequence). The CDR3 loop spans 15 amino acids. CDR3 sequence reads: CASSSRGTAPDTQYF. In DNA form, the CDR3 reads TGTGCCAGTAGTTCTAGGGGGACAGCCCCAGATACGCAGTATTTT. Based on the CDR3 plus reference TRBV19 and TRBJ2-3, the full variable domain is DGGITQSPKYLFRKEGQNVTLSCEQNLNHDAMYWYRQDPGQGLRLIYYSQIVNDFQKGDIAEGYSVSREKKESFPLTVTSAQKNPTAFYLCASSSRGTAPDTQYFGPGTRLTVL.

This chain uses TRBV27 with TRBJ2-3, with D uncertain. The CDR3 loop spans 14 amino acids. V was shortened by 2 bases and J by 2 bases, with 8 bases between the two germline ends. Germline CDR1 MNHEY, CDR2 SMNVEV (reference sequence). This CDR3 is CASSLNRVTDTQYF. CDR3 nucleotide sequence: TGTGCCAGCAGTTTAAACAGAGTCACAGATACGCAGTATTTT.

This chain's CDR3 is CASSFGRGHTGELFF. For the CDR3, the DNA is TGTGCCAGCAGCTTCGGCAGGGGACACACCGGGGAGCTGTTTTTT. The chain joins TRBV7-3 to TRBJ2-2; a weak D match, TRBD1 (6 bases). Germline V gene data show CDR1 as SGHTA and CDR2 as FQGTGA. The CDR3 has 15 residues. Trimming took off 3 bases at V and 3 bases at J, with 11 bases between the two ends.

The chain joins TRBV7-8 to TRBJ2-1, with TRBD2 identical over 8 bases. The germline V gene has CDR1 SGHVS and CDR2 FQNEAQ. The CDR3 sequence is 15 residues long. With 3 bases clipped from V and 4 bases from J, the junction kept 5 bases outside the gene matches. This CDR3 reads CASSLLAGLYNEQFF. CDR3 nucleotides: TGTGCCAGCAGCTTGCTAGCGGGCCTATACAATGAGCAGTTCTTC.

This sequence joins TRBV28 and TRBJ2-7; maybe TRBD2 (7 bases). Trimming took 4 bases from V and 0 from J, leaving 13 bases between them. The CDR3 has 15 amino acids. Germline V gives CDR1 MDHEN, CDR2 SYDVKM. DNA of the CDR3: TGTGCCAGCAGTTCCCCGGGGGGCACCTCCTACGAGCAGTACTTC. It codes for CASSSPGGTSYEQYF.

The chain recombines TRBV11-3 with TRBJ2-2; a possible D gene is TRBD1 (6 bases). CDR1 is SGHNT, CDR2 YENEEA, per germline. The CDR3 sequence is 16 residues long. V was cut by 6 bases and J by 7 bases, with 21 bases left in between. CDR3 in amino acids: CASSPDPDRTVGELFF. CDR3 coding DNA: TGTGCCAGCAGTCCTGATCCTGACAGGACAGTCGGGGAGCTGTTTTTT.

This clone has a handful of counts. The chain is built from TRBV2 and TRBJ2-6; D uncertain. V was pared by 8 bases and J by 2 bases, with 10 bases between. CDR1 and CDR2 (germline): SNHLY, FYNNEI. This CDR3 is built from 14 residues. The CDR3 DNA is TGTGCCAGCTTACGTGAGGCTGGGGCCAACGTCCTGACTTTC. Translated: CASLREAGANVLTF.

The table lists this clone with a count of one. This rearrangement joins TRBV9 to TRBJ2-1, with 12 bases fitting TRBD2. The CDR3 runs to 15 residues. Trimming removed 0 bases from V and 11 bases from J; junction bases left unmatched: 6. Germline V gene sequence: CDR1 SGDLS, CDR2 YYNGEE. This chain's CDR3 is CASSVEASGGAKQFF. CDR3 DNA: TGTGCCAGCAGCGTAGAGGCTAGCGGGGGGGCGAAGCAGTTCTTC.

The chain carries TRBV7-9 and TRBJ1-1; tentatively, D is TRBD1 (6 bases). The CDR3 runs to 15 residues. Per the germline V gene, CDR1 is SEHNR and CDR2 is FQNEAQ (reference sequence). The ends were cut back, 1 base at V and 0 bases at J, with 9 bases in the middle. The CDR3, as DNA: TGTGCCAGCAGCTTAGGGACAGATCTGAACACTGAAGCTTTCTTT. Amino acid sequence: CASSLGTDLNTEAFF.

CDR3 DNA sequence: TGTGCTCTTCCCTACGAGCAGTACTTC. As protein: CALPYEQYF. V gene TRBV28 combines with J gene TRBJ2-7; D is uncertain. This CDR3 is 9 amino acids long. The germline V gene has CDR1 MDHEN and CDR2 SYDVKM.

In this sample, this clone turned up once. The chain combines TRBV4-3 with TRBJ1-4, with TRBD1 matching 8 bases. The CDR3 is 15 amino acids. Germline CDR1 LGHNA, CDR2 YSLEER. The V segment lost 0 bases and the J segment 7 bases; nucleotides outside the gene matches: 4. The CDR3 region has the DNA TGCGCCAGCAGCCAAGATTACAGGGGGGGTGAAAAACTGTTTTTT. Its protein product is CASSQDYRGGEKLFF.

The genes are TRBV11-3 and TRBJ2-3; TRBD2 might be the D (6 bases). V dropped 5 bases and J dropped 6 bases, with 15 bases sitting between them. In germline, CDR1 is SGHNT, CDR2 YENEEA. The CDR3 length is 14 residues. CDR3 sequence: CASSPRGIWDTQYF. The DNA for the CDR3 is TGTGCCAGCAGCCCACGGGGGATCTGGGATACGCAGTATTTT.

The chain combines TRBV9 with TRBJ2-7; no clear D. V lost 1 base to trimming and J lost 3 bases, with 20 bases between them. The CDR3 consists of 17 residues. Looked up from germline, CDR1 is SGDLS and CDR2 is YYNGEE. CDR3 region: CASSVPARRVFGYEQYF. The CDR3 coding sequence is TGTGCCAGCAGCGTACCAGCTAGACGGGTTTTCGGCTACGAGCAGTACTTC.

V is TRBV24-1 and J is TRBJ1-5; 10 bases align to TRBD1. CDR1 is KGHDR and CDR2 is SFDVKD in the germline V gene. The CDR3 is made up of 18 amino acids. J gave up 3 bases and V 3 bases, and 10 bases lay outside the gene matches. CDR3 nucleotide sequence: TGTGCCACCAGTGATCCGCTTGGGGGACAGGGGAACAATCAGCCCCAGCATTTT. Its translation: CATSDPLGGQGNNQPQHF.

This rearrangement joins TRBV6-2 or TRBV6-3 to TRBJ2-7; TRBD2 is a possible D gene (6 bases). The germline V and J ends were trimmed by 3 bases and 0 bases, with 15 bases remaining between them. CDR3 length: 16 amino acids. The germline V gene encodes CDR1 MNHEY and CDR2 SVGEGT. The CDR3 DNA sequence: TGTGCCAGCAGTTATCACGGGACTTTTGGCTCCTACGAGCAGTACTTC. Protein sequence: CASSYHGTFGSYEQYF.